This entry lists 6 T cell receptor beta chains sequenced from one sample in a study of cytomegalovirus exposure and HLA in healthy donors. Primers for the PCR totalled 60 Vbeta and 13 Jbeta. The data were produced by immunoSEQ multiplex PCR, yet TCRdb's version contains in-frame clones alone and is incomplete. The table records 210,000 or so clones, approximately 88% of them present only once. The sequenced sample consisted of PBMCs. These receptors came from a boy aged 2 to 10 in good health and CMV-seronegative.

The V gene is TRBV29-1, the J gene TRBJ2-7; 9 positions match TRBD1. This CDR3 is 15 amino acids long. V was clipped by 1 base and J by 4 bases; unmatched bases: 8. Germline V gene sequence: CDR1 SQVTM, CDR2 ANQGSEA. CDR3: CSVEALDRGSYEQYF. CDR3 bases: TGCAGCGTTGAAGCGTTAGACAGGGGGAGTTACGAGCAGTACTTC.

In DNA, the CDR3 is TGTGCCAGCTCACCAAGAGGAAGCGGGGGAACCTACGAGCAGTACTTC. It is translated as CASSPRGSGGTYEQYF. The chain joins TRBV18 to TRBJ2-7; TRBD2 agrees at 8 bases. Germline CDR1 KGHSH, CDR2 LQKENI. After removal of 2 bases from V and 2 bases from J, the junction contained 8 bases not matched to a gene. This CDR3 spans 16 amino acids.

The rearrangement links TRBV6-5 to TRBJ1-1; 7 bases align to TRBD1. V gave up 0 bases and J gave up 3 bases; unmatched junction bases: 4. The CDR3 consists of 15 residues. Germline V gene sequence: CDR1 MNHEY, CDR2 SVGAGI. The CDR3 nucleotides are TGTGCCAGCAGTTACTCTAGGGGGCCCTACACTGAAGCTTTCTTT. Its protein product is CASSYSRGPYTEAFF.

This clone was detected a few times. The chain has TRBV6-6 and TRBJ2-7; D might be TRBD2 (7 bases). The V end lost 6 bases, the J end lost 2 bases, and 20 bases lay between the germline ends. The CDR3 runs to 16 residues. Germline V gene lookup returns CDR1 MNHNY and CDR2 SVGAGI (reference sequence). CDR3 sequence: CASSPRGGGKTYEQYF. CDR3 coding DNA: TGTGCCAGCAGCCCCCGGGGAGGGGGGAAGACCTACGAGCAGTACTTC.

This chain connects TRBV27 to TRBJ1-2; unclear D gene. V was shortened by 5 bases and J by 8 bases, with 21 bases between the two germline ends. The germline V gene has CDR1 MNHEY and CDR2 SMNVEV (reference sequence). The CDR3 is made up of 15 amino acids. The CDR3 here is CASSAGTESIGGYTF. DNA for the CDR3: TGTGCCAGCAGTGCCGGAACAGAATCCATTGGAGGCTACACCTTC.

Concerning this clone: At one end, the junction sequence differs from germline, possibly due to a read error. The genes are TRBV7-7 and TRBJ2-2; D possibly corresponds to TRBD1 (5 bases). The CDR3 consists of 14 residues. Germline assignment: CDR1 SSHAT and CDR2 FNYEAQ (reference sequence). CDR3 region: CASSPDRNTGELFF. As DNA, the CDR3 is TGTGCTAGCAGCCCCGACAGAAACACCGGGGAGCTGTTTTTT.